This T cell receptor (beta chain) was found in a study of cytomegalovirus exposure and HLA in healthy donors. Across the whole study: Some 80 million unique TCRs from HLA-typed donors were held in an early data release.

This CDR3 is built from 14 residues. Germline values: CDR1 MNHNS, CDR2 SASEGT. V was cut by 11 bases and J by 0 bases, with 16 bases left in between. The PCR ran on 60 Vbeta and 13 Jbeta primers. TCRdb's copy holds only in-frame clones and misses some; the assay was immunoSEQ multiplex PCR. In the table there are 95,000 to 110,000 clones, over 9.5% of which are singletons. The receptor comes from a man between 35 and 55 years old in good health and CMV-seropositive. The rearrangement joins TRBV6-1 to TRBJ1-2; D is unclear. The sequencing sample was made of PBMCs. For the CDR3, the DNA is TGTGCCCTAGCAGGACGGAGTTCTAACTATGGCTACACCTTC. Protein product: CALAGRSSNYGYTF.